This T cell receptor beta chain was sequenced during a study of shared clonotypes between healthy human individuals. With respect to this clone: Other DNA sequences in the same sample also yield this CDR3.

Data came from immunoSEQ multiplex PCR; TCRdb stores just in-frame clones and leaves some out. The sample holds approximately 92,000 clones, around 68% seen once. Trimming removed 5 bases at V and 4 bases at J, with 6 bases between. Germline V gene data show CDR1 as MDHEN and CDR2 as SYDVKM. This CDR3 comprises 12 residues. Study donors comprised healthy, HIV-negative adults devoid of recent acute infection or vaccination. The sequenced material came from memory CD8+ T cells sorted from blood. This sample's subset: CD45RO+ cells pooled with CCR7-negative TemRA cells. This receptor was identified in a man aged 25 to 40 in good health. The chain couples TRBV28 to TRBJ2-1; D call uncertain. The CDR3 nucleotides read TGTGCCAGCAGTCCAAGTTACAATGAGCAGTTCTTC. It codes for CASSPSYNEQFF.